This TCR beta chain was found in a study of cytomegalovirus exposure and HLA in healthy donors. Study details: Earlier findings included about 120 million unique TCR beta sequences obtained from approximately 170 million T cells.

Points from the study as a whole: Cytomegalovirus association was assigned to about 180 TCR beta chains. Across donors, sequencing depth was assumed by presence/absence analyses to be roughly uniform.

Per the germline V gene, CDR1 is KGHSH and CDR2 is LQKENI. This CDR3 is 16 amino acids long. The PCR was carried out with 60 Vbeta primers and 13 Jbeta primers. The table came from immunoSEQ multiplex PCR; TCRdb's copy has only in-frame clones and leaves some out. Among about 130,000 clones listed, around two thirds were seen once. Concerning this clone: What it binds is unknown. The junction differs from germline at one of its ends, possibly a read error.

Sequenced: PBMCs. This chain connects TRBV18 to TRBJ2-7; 13 positions agree with TRBD2. This clonotype originated in a man aged 18-30 years in good health and CMV-seropositive. DNA for the CDR3: TGTGCCAGCTCACTAACTAGCGGGGGGGCCTCCCACGAGCAGTACTTC. Protein: CASSLTSGGASHEQYF.